This record looks at one T cell receptor (beta chain) sequence and its context. This specimen belongs to a study of CD8 T cells in Susac syndrome. The multiple sclerosis control group was made up of treatment-naive patients with stable or active relapsing-remitting disease. Negative isolation was used for CD8+ and CD4+ T cells, and FACS enrichment was applied to TEMRA cells. With random hexamers, reverse transcription was performed on about 0.45 to 1 ug of RNA. An immunoSEQ multiplex PCR amplified TCR beta CDR3 over 54 Vbeta and 13 Jbeta. MiXCR was run by TCRdb on the immunoSEQ multiplex PCR reads, yielding one entry per CDR3 protein. The sample records 200,000 or so distinct CDR3 sequences, roughly 96% being singletons. The V segment lost 4 bases and the J segment 2 bases; nucleotides outside the gene matches: 10. This CDR3 has 16 residues. Per germline, CDR1 SGDLS and CDR2 YYNGEE.

Sequencing input: CD4+ T cells from PBMCs. The receptor was isolated from a human donor with multiple sclerosis. The chain links TRBV9 to TRBJ2-7, with 9 bases that match TRBD2. CDR3 DNA sequence: TGTGCCAGCAGCCCCATGGCCAGCGGGAGGACCTACGAGCAGTACTTC. It translates to CASSPMASGRTYEQYF.